Detailed here is one T cell receptor beta chain. This sample stems from a study of monozygotic twins with inflammatory bowel disease. No DNA is given; TCRdb re-called the 5' RACE reads and lists each CDR3 protein once. The sample features roughly 200,000 distinct CDR3 sequences, with around 1.5% in its top ten. The CDR3 consists of 13 residues. Germline V gene lookup returns CDR1 SGHRS and CDR2 YFSETQ. The source material was blood. This TCR came from a human donor with ulcerative colitis or Crohn's disease, or a healthy co-twin of an affected twin (not recorded which). J is TRBJ2-7 and V is TRBV5-1; TCRdb outputs TRBD1, but without DNA this stays unchecked. This chain's CDR3 is CASRDRLMYEQYF.